The clone carrying this T cell receptor beta chain was counted only a few times. Its antigen is not known. As every portion of the isolated RNA was reverse transcribed, the sequencing read expressed TCRB transcripts. An average near 3.57 million reads came from naive, central memory and regulatory T cell samples. The repertoire was sequenced with immunoSEQ multiplex PCR; TCRdb's copy has only in-frame clones and lacks some. The profile covers about 160,000 clones, with 7% to 9% appearing a single time and roughly 0.5% taken by the ten largest. The sample belongs to a study of beta chain features in type 1 diabetes. General study results and limits: Type 1 diabetes patients had moderately but significantly shorter TCRB CDR3s in all four CD4+ subsets.

Cell sorting via CD45RO/CCR7/CD25/CD127/CD95/CD27 was performed to obtain CD4+ naive, central memory, regulatory and stem cell-like memory cells. Every sorted population was more than 95% pure. The V gene's germline CDR1 is SGHRS and CDR2 YFSETQ. V was pared by 0 bases and J by 1 base, with 5 bases between. The CDR3 contains 13 residues. Sequences were obtained from central memory CD4+ T cells from blood. The chain links TRBV5-1 to TRBJ2-7; no firm D call. This clonotype was sampled from a man between 18 and 35 years old with type 1 diabetes. The CDR3 protein is CASSLGQSYEQYF. In DNA, the CDR3 is TGCGCCAGCAGCTTGGGGCAGTCCTACGAGCAGTACTTC.